Sequencing of this T cell receptor (beta chain) was carried out in a study of blood T cell repertoires in COVID-19. Authors' processing steps: Amplification with reference gene primers provided the estimates of nucleated cell counts. Using immunoSEQ multiplex PCR, the repertoire was profiled, and TCRdb retains in-frame clones only, with some absent. V and J calls and clone size are as listed in that table; D and trimming were resolved from the DNA. In the table there are roughly 80,000 clones, about 87% of which are singletons. Trimming took 8 bases from V and 10 from J; bases not matched to a gene: 15. CDR1 and CDR2 from the germline V gene are MDHEN and SYDVKM. The CDR3 extends over 16 amino acids.

This chain connects TRBV28 to TRBJ1-6; 9 bases map to TRBD1. The specimen was peripheral blood. The receptor's source is a human donor in a cohort sampled during active COVID-19. CDR3 sequence reads: CASSPTDRGSGSPLHF. CDR3 DNA sequence: TGTGCCAGCTCCCCTACGGACAGGGGTTCGGGATCACCCCTCCACTTT.